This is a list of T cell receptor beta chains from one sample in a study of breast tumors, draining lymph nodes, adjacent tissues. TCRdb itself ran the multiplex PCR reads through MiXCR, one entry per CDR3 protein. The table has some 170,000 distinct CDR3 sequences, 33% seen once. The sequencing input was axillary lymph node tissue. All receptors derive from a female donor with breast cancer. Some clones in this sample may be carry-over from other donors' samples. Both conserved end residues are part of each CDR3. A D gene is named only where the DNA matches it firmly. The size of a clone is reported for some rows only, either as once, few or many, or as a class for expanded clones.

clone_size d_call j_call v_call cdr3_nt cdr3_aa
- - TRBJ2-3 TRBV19 TGTGCCAGTGGTCCTCAAGGGAGGAGAGTCGCAGATACGCAGTATTTT CASGPQGRRVADTQYF
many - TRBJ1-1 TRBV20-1 TGCAGTGCTACAGTAAGTCTTCTGGGTCCTGAAGCTTTCTTT CSATVSLLGPEAFF
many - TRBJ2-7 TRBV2 TGTGCCAGCAGTTTCTACGAGCAGTACTTC CASSFYEQYF
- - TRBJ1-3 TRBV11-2 TGTGCCGGCAGCTTAGATTATGGAACCACCATATATTTT CAGSLDYGTTIYF
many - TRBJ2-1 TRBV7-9 TGTGCCAGCAGCTTCCTAGAGGGTGTCGGCAATGAGCAGTTCTTC CASSFLEGVGNEQFF
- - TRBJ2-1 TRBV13 TGCGCCAGCAGCCTTCAGTACAATGAGCAGCTCTTC CASSLQYNEQLF
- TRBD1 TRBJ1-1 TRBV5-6 TGTGCCAGCAGCGCGACGGACAGGGGAAACACTGAAGCTTTCTTT CASSATDRGNTEAFF
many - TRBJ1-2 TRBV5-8 TGTGCCAGCAGCTTGGAGGGCAGGGACTATGGCTACACCTTC CASSLEGRDYGYTF
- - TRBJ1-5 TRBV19 TGTGCCAGTAGAAGGGTACAGGTTTATCAGCCCCAGCATTTT CASRRVQVYQPQHF
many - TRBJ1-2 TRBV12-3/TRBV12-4 TGTGCCAGCAGTTTATCTGGGAATGGCTACACCTTC CASSLSGNGYTF
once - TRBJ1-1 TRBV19 TGTGCCAGTACCCGGGGGAGGACGAACACTGAAGCTTTCTTT CASTRGRTNTEAFF
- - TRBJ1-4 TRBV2 TGTGCCAGCAGTGGGAGGGACGGCCGGGCGGAAAAACTGTTTTTT CASSGRDGRAEKLFF
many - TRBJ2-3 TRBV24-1 TGTGCCACCAGTGCTATAGGAGAGTATACGCAGTATTTT CATSAIGEYTQYF
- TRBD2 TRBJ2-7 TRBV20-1 TGCAGTGCTAGCCTAGCGGGGGGGATCTACGAGCAGTACTTC CSASLAGGIYEQYF
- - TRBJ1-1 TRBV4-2 TGTGCCAGCAGCCACCCACCAAAGGGCCAAAATCCCCTCTCCGGTGAAGCTTTCTTT CASSHPPKGQNPLSGEAFF
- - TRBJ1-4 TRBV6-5 TGTGCCAGCAGTTACGGAGGGGGGAATGAAAAACTGTTTTTT CASSYGGGNEKLFF